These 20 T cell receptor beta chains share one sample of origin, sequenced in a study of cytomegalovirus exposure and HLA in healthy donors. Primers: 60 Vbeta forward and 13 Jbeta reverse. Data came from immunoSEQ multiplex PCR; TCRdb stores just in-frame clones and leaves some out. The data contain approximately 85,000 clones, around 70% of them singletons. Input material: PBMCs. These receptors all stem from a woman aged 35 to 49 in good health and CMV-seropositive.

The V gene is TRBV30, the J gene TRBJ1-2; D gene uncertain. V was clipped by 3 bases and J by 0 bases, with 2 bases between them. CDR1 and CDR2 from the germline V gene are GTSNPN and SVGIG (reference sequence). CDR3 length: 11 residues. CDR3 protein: CAWSANYGYTF. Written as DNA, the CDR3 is TGTGCCTGGAGCGCTAACTATGGCTACACCTTC. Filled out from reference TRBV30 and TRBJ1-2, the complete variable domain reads SQTIHQWPATLVQPVGSPLSLECTVEGTSNPNLYWYRQAAGRGLQLLFYSVGIGQISSEVPQNLSASRPQDRQFILSSKKLLLSDSGFYLCAWSANYGYTFGSGTRLTVV.

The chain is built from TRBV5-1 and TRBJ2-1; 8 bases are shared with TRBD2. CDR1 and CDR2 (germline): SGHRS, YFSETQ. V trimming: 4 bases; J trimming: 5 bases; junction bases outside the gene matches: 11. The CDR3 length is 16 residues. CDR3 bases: TGCGCCAGCAGCCCTCTCCTTGCGGGGGGTCACAATGAGCAGTTCTTC. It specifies CASSPLLAGGHNEQFF. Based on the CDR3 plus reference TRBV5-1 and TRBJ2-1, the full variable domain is KAGVTQTPRYLIKTRGQQVTLSCSPISGHRSVSWYQQTPGQGLQFLFEYFSETQRNKGNFPGRFSGRQFSNSRSEMNVSTLELGDSALYLCASSPLLAGGHNEQFFGPGTRLTVL.

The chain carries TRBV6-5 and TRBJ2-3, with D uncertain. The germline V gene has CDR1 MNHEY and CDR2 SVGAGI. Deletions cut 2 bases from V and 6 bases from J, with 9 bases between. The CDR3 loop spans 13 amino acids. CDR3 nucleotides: TGTGCCAGCAGTTACGGCCCTCTGGATACGCAGTATTTT. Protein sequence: CASSYGPLDTQYF.

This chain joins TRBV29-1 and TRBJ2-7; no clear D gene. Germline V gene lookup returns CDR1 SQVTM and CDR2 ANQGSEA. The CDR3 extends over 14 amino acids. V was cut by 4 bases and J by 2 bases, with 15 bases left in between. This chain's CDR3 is CSVALRWPAYEQYF. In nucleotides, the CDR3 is TGCAGCGTTGCCCTCAGGTGGCCGGCCTACGAGCAGTACTTC.

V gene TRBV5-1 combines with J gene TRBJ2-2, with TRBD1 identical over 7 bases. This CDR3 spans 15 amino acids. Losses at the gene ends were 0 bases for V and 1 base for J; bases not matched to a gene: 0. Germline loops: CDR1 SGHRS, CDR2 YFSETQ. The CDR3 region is CASSLDRGNTGELFF. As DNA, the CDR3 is TGCGCCAGCAGCTTGGACAGGGGGAACACCGGGGAGCTGTTTTTT.

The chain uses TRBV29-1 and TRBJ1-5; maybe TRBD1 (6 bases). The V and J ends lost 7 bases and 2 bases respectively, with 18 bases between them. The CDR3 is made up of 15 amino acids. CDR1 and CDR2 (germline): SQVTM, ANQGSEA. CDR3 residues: CSASLQGSGNQPQHF. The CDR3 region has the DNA TGCAGCGCATCACTCCAGGGGTCGGGCAATCAGCCCCAGCATTTT.

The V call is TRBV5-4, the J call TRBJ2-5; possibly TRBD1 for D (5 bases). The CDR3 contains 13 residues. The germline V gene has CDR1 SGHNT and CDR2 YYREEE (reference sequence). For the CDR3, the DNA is TGTGCAACCCAACAGGAGACACAAGAGACCCAGTACTTC. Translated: CATQQETQETQYF.

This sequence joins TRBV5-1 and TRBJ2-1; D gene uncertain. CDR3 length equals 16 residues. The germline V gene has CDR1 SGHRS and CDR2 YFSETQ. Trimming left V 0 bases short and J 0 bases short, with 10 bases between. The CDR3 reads CASSLAGWSSYNEQFF. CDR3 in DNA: TGCGCCAGCAGCTTGGCCGGGTGGAGCTCCTACAATGAGCAGTTCTTC.

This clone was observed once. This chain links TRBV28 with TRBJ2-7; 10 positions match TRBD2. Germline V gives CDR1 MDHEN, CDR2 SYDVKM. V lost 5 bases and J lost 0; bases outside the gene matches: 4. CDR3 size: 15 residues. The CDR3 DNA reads TGTGCCAGCAGTCTTTGGACTAGCGGCTCCTACGAGCAGTACTTC. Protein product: CASSLWTSGSYEQYF.

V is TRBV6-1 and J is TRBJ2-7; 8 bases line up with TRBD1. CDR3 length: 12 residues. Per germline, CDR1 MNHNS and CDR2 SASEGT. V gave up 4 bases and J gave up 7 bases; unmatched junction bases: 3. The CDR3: CASSATGGEQYF. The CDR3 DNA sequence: TGTGCCAGCAGTGCTACAGGGGGGGAGCAGTACTTC.

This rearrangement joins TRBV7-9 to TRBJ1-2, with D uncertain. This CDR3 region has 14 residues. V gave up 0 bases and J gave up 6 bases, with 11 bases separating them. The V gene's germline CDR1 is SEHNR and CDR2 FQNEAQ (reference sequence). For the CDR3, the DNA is TGTGCCAGCAGCTTAGCCACGGTATCCCATGGCTACACCTTC. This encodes CASSLATVSHGYTF.

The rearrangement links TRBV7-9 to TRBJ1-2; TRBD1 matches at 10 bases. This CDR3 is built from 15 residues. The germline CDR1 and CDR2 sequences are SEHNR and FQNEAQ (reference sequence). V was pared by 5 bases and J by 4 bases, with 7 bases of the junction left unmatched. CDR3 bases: TGTGCCAGCAGCCCGGGACAGGGGATTACCTATGGCTACACCTTC. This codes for CASSPGQGITYGYTF.

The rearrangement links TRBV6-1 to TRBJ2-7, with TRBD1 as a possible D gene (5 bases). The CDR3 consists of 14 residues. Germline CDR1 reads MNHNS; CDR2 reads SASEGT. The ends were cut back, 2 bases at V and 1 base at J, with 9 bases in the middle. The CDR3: CASSEIDRSYEQYF. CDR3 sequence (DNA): TGTGCCAGCAGTGAAATCGACAGATCCTACGAGCAGTACTTC.

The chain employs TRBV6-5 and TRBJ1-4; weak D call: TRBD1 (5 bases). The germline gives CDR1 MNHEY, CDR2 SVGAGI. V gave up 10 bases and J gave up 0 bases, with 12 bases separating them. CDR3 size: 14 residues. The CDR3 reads CATSGAATNEKLFF. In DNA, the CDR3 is TGTGCCACCTCTGGGGCTGCAACTAATGAAAAACTGTTTTTT.

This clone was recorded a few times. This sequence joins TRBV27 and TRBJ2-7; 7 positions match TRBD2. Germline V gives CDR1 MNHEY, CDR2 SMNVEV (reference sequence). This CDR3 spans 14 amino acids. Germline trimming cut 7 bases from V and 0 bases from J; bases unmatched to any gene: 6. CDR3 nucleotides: TGTGCCAGCAAACCGAGGACTAGCTCCTACGAGCAGTACTTC. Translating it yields CASKPRTSSYEQYF.

CDR3 sequence (DNA): TGTGCCAGCAGTTTAACGACAGGCCCCTATGGCTACACCTTC. Protein: CASSLTTGPYGYTF. The rearrangement uses TRBV28 and TRBJ1-2; D perhaps matches TRBD1 (6 bases). V shed 2 bases and J shed 4 bases, with 11 bases lying between them. Germline CDR1 and CDR2: MDHEN and SYDVKM. This CDR3 is built from 14 residues.

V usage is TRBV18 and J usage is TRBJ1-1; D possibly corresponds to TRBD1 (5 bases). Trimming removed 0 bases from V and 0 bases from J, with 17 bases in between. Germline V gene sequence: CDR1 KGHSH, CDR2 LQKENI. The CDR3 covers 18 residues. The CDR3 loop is CASSPPSFRGSLNTEAFF. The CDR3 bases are TGTGCCAGCTCACCACCCTCATTCCGGGGGTCTTTGAACACTGAAGCTTTCTTT. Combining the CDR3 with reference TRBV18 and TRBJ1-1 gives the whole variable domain NAGVMQNPRHLVRRRGQEARLRCSPMKGHSHVYWYRQLPEEGLKFMVYLQKENIIDESGMPKERFSAEFPKEGPSILRIQQVVRGDSAAYFCASSPPSFRGSLNTEAFFGQGTRLTVV.

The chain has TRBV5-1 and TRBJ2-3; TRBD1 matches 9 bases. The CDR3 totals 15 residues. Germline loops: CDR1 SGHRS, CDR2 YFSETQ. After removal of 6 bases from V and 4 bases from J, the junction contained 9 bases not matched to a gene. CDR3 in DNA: TGCGCCAGCACCACCGGAGGGACAGGGTCAGATACGCAGTATTTT. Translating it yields CASTTGGTGSDTQYF.

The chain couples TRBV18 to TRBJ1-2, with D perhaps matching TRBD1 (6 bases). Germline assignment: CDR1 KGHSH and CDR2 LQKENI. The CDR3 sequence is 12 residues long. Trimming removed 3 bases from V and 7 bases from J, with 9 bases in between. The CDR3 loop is CASSPQGFGYTF. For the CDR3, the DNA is TGTGCCAGCTCACCCCAGGGGTTTGGCTACACCTTC.

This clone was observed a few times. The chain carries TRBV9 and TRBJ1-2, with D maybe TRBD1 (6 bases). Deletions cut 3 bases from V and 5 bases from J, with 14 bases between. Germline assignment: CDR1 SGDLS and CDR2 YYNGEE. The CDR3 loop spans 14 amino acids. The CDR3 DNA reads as TGTGCCAGCAGCGCTTCCGGGACACTGTATGGCTACACCTTC. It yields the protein CASSASGTLYGYTF.